This TCR beta chain came from a study of T cells in Graves' hyperthyroidism and ophthalmopathy. RNA transcripts yielded amplified TCR beta CDR3 regions. When the TCR CDR3 underwent first-round RT-PCR, the HTBI primer set was used. Each CDR3 protein is one row after TCRdb ran MiXCR on the multiplex PCR reads. The data contain around 200,000 distinct CDR3 sequences, around 18% of them singletons. This clonotype was seen many times. This CDR3 spans 13 amino acids. Trimming took 5 bases from V and 4 from J, leaving 11 bases between them. Germline V gene sequence: CDR1 MDHEN, CDR2 SYDVKM. Hyperthyroidism, newly diagnosed and lasting under 2 months, affected patients aged 18 to 65. From 8.5 to 10 ml of fresh peripheral blood, PBMCs were isolated.

The TCR comes from a man aged 40-55 years with Graves' hyperthyroidism. The chain carries TRBV28 and TRBJ1-1, with D unresolved. The source material was blood. The CDR3 DNA reads TGTGCCAGCAGTGATGCGCGGATCACTGAAGCTTTCTTT. Translating it yields CASSDARITEAFF.